The 10 T cell receptor beta chains given below trace back to one sample, sequenced in a study of T cells after posttransplantation cyclophosphamide. The assay was immunoSEQ multiplex PCR, and TCRdb's table has in-frame clones only and misses some. The data show about 66,000 clones, with roughly 93% seen just once and 2.5% to 3% held by the top ten. The sample comprised PBMCs. These receptors all stem from a woman in her 30s in good health and a related stem cell transplant donor.

The chain links TRBV11-2 to TRBJ2-1; 8 bases are a match to TRBD1. This CDR3 contains 14 residues. With V trimmed by 4 bases and J by 6 bases, 5 bases remained unmatched. Per the germline V gene, CDR1 is SGHAT and CDR2 is FQNNGV. CDR3 DNA: TGTGCCAGCAGCTCGACAGGGGTTGTCAATGAGCAGTTCTTC. Amino acids: CASSSTGVVNEQFF.

This chain connects TRBV4-3 to TRBJ1-5; D unclear. The germline V gene encodes CDR1 LGHNA and CDR2 YSLEER. V was trimmed by 0 bases and J by 0 bases, leaving 15 bases between them. The CDR3 is 18 amino acids. The DNA for the CDR3 is TGCGCCAGCAGCCAAGACACGGCGGACGCCTATAGCAATCAGCCCCAGCATTTT. It encodes CASSQDTADAYSNQPQHF.

The V and J genes are TRBV7-9 and TRBJ1-4; D unclear. CDR1 is SEHNR and CDR2 is FQNEAQ in the germline V gene (reference sequence). CDR3 length equals 16 residues. Trimming cost V 1 base and J 4 bases, with 13 bases left between them. The CDR3 DNA reads TGTGCCAGCAGCTTAGGCCACGGGAACTTTAATGAAAAACTGTTTTTT. Its protein is CASSLGHGNFNEKLFF.

This chain links TRBV2 with TRBJ2-7, with 8 bases matching TRBD1. Germline trimming cut 5 bases from V and 1 base from J; bases unmatched to any gene: 4. Germline lookup yields CDR1 SNHLY and CDR2 FYNNEI. The CDR3 loop spans 14 amino acids. The CDR3, as DNA: TGTGCCAGCAGTCAAACAGGGGGATCCTACGAGCAGTACTTC. Residues: CASSQTGGSYEQYF.

The chain has TRBV28 and TRBJ2-5; 12 positions match TRBD2. The CDR3 consists of 18 residues. Germline V CDR1 and CDR2: MDHEN, SYDVKM. V trimming: 7 bases; J trimming: 2 bases; junction bases outside the gene matches: 14. The CDR3 protein is CASTKPGKTSGGQETQYF. The DNA for the CDR3 is TGTGCCAGCACCAAACCAGGGAAGACTAGCGGGGGACAAGAGACCCAGTACTTC.

The rearrangement joins TRBV7-8 to TRBJ1-3; D unclear. V lost 6 bases to trimming and J lost 3 bases, with 12 bases between them. The germline V gene has CDR1 SGHVS and CDR2 FQNEAQ. There are 14 residues in the CDR3. CDR3 sequence reads: CASRRSDFGNTIYF. Written as DNA, the CDR3 is TGTGCCAGCAGGAGATCGGACTTTGGAAACACCATATATTTT.

This clone was detected only once. This chain uses TRBV7-2 with TRBJ2-7; D call uncertain. There are 15 residues in the CDR3. Trimming removed 1 base from V and 6 bases from J, with 16 bases in between. The germline CDR1 and CDR2 sequences are SGHTA and FQGNSA. CDR3: CASSLDSMSLAEQYF. The DNA of the CDR3 is TGTGCCAGCAGCTTAGACTCAATGTCGCTGGCCGAGCAGTACTTC.

This clone has a single count. The J gene is TRBJ1-4, the V gene TRBV10-3; 7 nucleotides match TRBD1. V was pared by 4 bases and J by 7 bases, with 6 bases of the junction left unmatched. The CDR3 totals 14 residues. Germline lookup yields CDR1 ENHRY and CDR2 SYGVKD. The CDR3 region has the DNA TGTGCCATCAGTGTCGACAGGGACTCTGAAAAACTGTTTTTT. This codes for CAISVDRDSEKLFF.

The V gene is TRBV5-5, the J gene TRBJ2-1, with a tentative D call TRBD1 (5 bases). The CDR3 totals 16 residues. Deletions cut 0 bases from V and 12 bases from J, with 22 bases between. The germline gives CDR1 SGHKS, CDR2 YYEKEE (reference sequence). The CDR3 nucleotides read TGTGCCAGCAGCTTGGGGGCCCCCTTTGGGGCACGGAGGCAGTTCTTC. It translates to CASSLGAPFGARRQFF.

The gene calls are TRBV27 and TRBJ2-7; D may be TRBD2 (5 bases). Trimming stripped 2 bases from V and 4 bases from J, with 9 bases between. The CDR3 is 13 amino acids. Germline V gene sequence: CDR1 MNHEY, CDR2 SMNVEV (reference sequence). This CDR3 is CASSLGSPYEQYF. CDR3 nucleotides: TGTGCCAGCAGTTTAGGGAGCCCTTACGAGCAGTACTTC.